This is a list of T cell receptor beta chains from one sample in a study of T cell responses to AZD1222 COVID-19 vaccine. Only in-frame clones appear in the TCRdb table, and some are missing; sequencing was by immunoSEQ multiplex PCR. The profile shows approximately 100,000 clones, roughly nine tenths of them singletons. Material: peripheral blood, obtained on day 0 of AZD1222 vaccination. These receptors all come from an adult in good health. Both conserved end residues are part of each CDR3. The D gene is left open where the match is weak. Not every row has a clone size; where given, it reads once, few, many or a size class.

size: few; D: TRBD1; J: TRBJ1-2; V: TRBV28; CDR3: CASSKGQGSDF; DNA: TGTGCCAGCAGCAAGGGACAGGGATCGGACTTC
size: NA; D: NA; J: TRBJ2-1; V: TRBV7-8; CDR3: CASSFPSAGQFNEQFF; DNA: TGTGCCAGCAGCTTCCCATCGGCCGGCCAATTTAATGAGCAGTTCTTC
size: NA; D: NA; J: TRBJ2-5; V: TRBV14; CDR3: CASSPLISGMETQYF; DNA: TGTGCCAGCAGCCCACTCATCAGTGGGATGGAGACCCAGTACTTC
size: NA; D: NA; J: TRBJ1-1; V: TRBV30; CDR3: CAWRKNTEAFF; DNA: TGTGCCTGGAGGAAGAACACTGAAGCTTTCTTT
size: NA; D: NA; J: TRBJ1-6; V: TRBV30; CDR3: CAWNPPVGGAGSPLHF; DNA: TGTGCCTGGAACCCCCCCGTTGGCGGGGCGGGTTCACCCCTCCACTTT
size: NA; D: TRBD2; J: TRBJ2-2; V: TRBV9; CDR3: CASSVRDYMNTGELFF; DNA: TGTGCCAGCAGCGTGCGGGACTACATGAACACCGGGGAGCTGTTTTTT
size: NA; D: NA; J: TRBJ2-3; V: TRBV30; CDR3: CAWISLKDRDTQYF; DNA: TGTGCCTGGATTTCTCTGAAGGACAGAGATACGCAGTATTTT
size: NA; D: NA; J: TRBJ1-5; V: TRBV5-1; CDR3: CASSLGVGQPQHF; DNA: TGCGCCAGCAGCTTGGGGGTCGGGCAGCCCCAGCATTTT
size: NA; D: NA; J: TRBJ2-4; V: TRBV19; CDR3: CASSRAAAKNIQYF; DNA: TGTGCCAGTAGTAGAGCGGCAGCCAAAAACATTCAGTACTTC
size: NA; D: TRBD1; J: TRBJ2-2; V: TRBV19; CDR3: CASSLTGTGELFF; DNA: TGTGCCAGTAGTTTGACAGGGACCGGGGAGCTGTTTTTT
size: once; D: NA; J: TRBJ2-1; V: TRBV30; CDR3: CAWRGWRDNEQFF; DNA: TGTGCCTGGAGAGGGTGGCGGGACAATGAGCAGTTCTTC
size: NA; D: NA; J: TRBJ2-5; V: TRBV7-3; CDR3: CASSLIAGETQYF; DNA: TGTGCCAGCAGCTTAATCGCGGGGGAGACCCAGTACTTC
size: NA; D: TRBD1; J: TRBJ2-2; V: TRBV14; CDR3: CANPGQDNTGELFF; DNA: TGTGCCAACCCGGGACAGGATAACACCGGGGAGCTGTTTTTT
size: NA; D: NA; J: TRBJ2-5; V: TRBV5-1; CDR3: CASSFKMEGWQTQYF; DNA: TGCGCCAGCAGCTTCAAGATGGAGGGTTGGCAGACCCAGTACTTC
size: NA; D: NA; J: TRBJ2-2; V: TRBV7-8; CDR3: CASSRGPANTGELFF; DNA: TGTGCCAGCAGCCGAGGACCCGCGAACACCGGGGAGCTGTTTTTT
size: NA; D: TRBD2; J: TRBJ2-1; V: TRBV6-5; CDR3: CASSSGLAGGGDEQFF; DNA: TGTGCCAGCAGTTCAGGACTAGCGGGGGGTGGCGATGAGCAGTTCTTC
size: NA; D: NA; J: TRBJ2-5; V: TRBV9; CDR3: CASNPGTDQETQYF; DNA: TGTGCCAGCAACCCCGGGACGGATCAAGAGACCCAGTACTTC
size: NA; D: TRBD2; J: TRBJ2-3; V: TRBV19; CDR3: CASRLAGSSTDTQYF; DNA: TGTGCCAGTAGATTAGCGGGGAGTAGCACAGATACGCAGTATTTT
size: once; D: TRBD2; J: TRBJ2-7; V: TRBV27; CDR3: CASSRGLAGVEQYF; DNA: TGTGCCAGCAGCAGGGGACTAGCGGGAGTCGAGCAGTACTTC
size: NA; D: NA; J: TRBJ2-7; V: TRBV19; CDR3: CASSTTSSYEQYF; DNA: TGTGCCAGTAGTACGACTAGCTCCTACGAGCAGTACTTC
size: few; D: NA; J: TRBJ1-2; V: TRBV3-1/TRBV3-2; CDR3: CASSPRAGYVGYTF; DNA: TGTGCCAGCAGCCCACGTGCCGGGTATGTGGGCTACACCTTC
size: NA; D: TRBD2; J: TRBJ2-7; V: TRBV7-2; CDR3: CASSQGLAELYEQYF; DNA: TGTGCCAGCAGCCAGGGACTAGCGGAACTTTACGAGCAGTACTTC
size: NA; D: TRBD1; J: TRBJ2-5; V: TRBV5-1; CDR3: CASSSGGQGLETQYF; DNA: TGCGCCAGCAGCTCAGGGGGACAGGGGTTAGAGACCCAGTACTTC
size: once; D: TRBD1; J: TRBJ1-4; V: TRBV7-2; CDR3: CASSRDRGSEKLFF; DNA: TGTGCCAGCAGCCGGGACAGGGGAAGTGAAAAACTGTTTTTT
size: NA; D: TRBD1; J: TRBJ2-7; V: TRBV29-1; CDR3: CSVTGGAGYEQYF; DNA: TGCAGCGTAACAGGGGGCGCAGGATACGAGCAGTACTTC
size: NA; D: NA; J: TRBJ1-5; V: TRBV7-2; CDR3: CASSLGAGINQPQHF; DNA: TGTGCCAGCAGCTTAGGGGCCGGCATCAATCAGCCCCAGCATTTT
size: NA; D: NA; J: TRBJ2-7; V: TRBV6-2/TRBV6-3; CDR3: CASSYSADRGYEQYF; DNA: TGTGCCAGCAGTTACTCCGCGGACAGAGGCTACGAGCAGTACTTC
size: NA; D: NA; J: TRBJ1-5; V: TRBV28; CDR3: CASSIRDTWEPQHF; DNA: TGTGCCAGCAGTATCCGGGACACCTGGGAGCCCCAGCATTTT
size: NA; D: NA; J: TRBJ1-1; V: TRBV7-6; CDR3: CASSLGEANTEAFF; DNA: TGTGCCAGCAGCTTAGGGGAGGCGAACACTGAAGCTTTCTTT
size: NA; D: NA; J: TRBJ2-7; V: TRBV10-3; CDR3: CAIRSGPEAYEQYF; DNA: TGTGCCATCAGGTCTGGGCCAGAAGCCTACGAGCAGTACTTC
size: NA; D: NA; J: TRBJ2-1; V: TRBV29-1; CDR3: CSVKRTARNEQFF; DNA: TGCAGCGTTAAACGGACAGCCCGCAATGAGCAGTTCTTC
size: NA; D: NA; J: TRBJ2-6; V: TRBV5-1; CDR3: CASSWTFGGFFSGANVLTF; DNA: TGCGCCAGCAGCTGGACGTTTGGAGGGTTCTTCTCTGGGGCCAACGTCCTGACTTTC
size: few; D: NA; J: TRBJ1-3; V: TRBV4-2; CDR3: CASSQEDRSGNTIYF; DNA: TGTGCCAGCAGCCAAGAGGACCGCTCTGGAAACACCATATATTTT
size: NA; D: NA; J: TRBJ1-5; V: TRBV5-1; CDR3: CASSLGRGAGQPQHF; DNA: TGCGCCAGCAGCTTGGGGCGGGGGGCAGGCCAGCCCCAGCATTTT
size: few; D: TRBD2; J: TRBJ2-7; V: TRBV27; CDR3: CASTRGWGGSYEQYF; DNA: TGTGCCAGCACGCGGGGCTGGGGAGGGTCCTACGAGCAGTACTTC
size: NA; D: TRBD1; J: TRBJ1-1; V: TRBV5-4; CDR3: CASSPPGGRNTEAFF; DNA: TGTGCCAGCAGCCCGCCAGGGGGCAGGAACACTGAAGCTTTCTTT
size: few; D: NA; J: TRBJ2-7; V: TRBV27; CDR3: CASKGGAYEQYF; DNA: TGTGCCAGCAAGGGGGGGGCCTACGAGCAGTACTTC
size: NA; D: NA; J: TRBJ1-5; V: TRBV6-5; CDR3: CASSRSNQPQHF; DNA: TGTGCCAGCAGCCGTAGCAATCAGCCCCAGCATTTT
size: NA; D: NA; J: TRBJ1-5; V: TRBV27; CDR3: CASTSWGSNSNQPQHF; DNA: TGTGCCAGCACCTCCTGGGGCAGCAATAGCAATCAGCCCCAGCATTTT
size: NA; D: NA; J: TRBJ2-7; V: TRBV6-2/TRBV6-3; CDR3: CASSYSTWYEQYF; DNA: TGTGCCAGCAGTTACTCGACCTGGTACGAGCAGTACTTC
size: NA; D: TRBD1; J: TRBJ1-2; V: TRBV4-3; CDR3: CASSQETGTGGYGYTF; DNA: TGCGCCAGCAGCCAAGAAACCGGGACAGGGGGGTATGGCTACACCTTC
size: NA; D: TRBD2; J: TRBJ2-3; V: TRBV9; CDR3: CASSPGLASSTDTQYF; DNA: TGTGCCAGCAGCCCGGGACTAGCCTCTAGCACAGATACGCAGTATTTT
size: NA; D: NA; J: TRBJ1-1; V: TRBV5-1; CDR3: CASSVTGETTEAFF; DNA: TGCGCCAGCAGCGTAACCGGGGAAACCACTGAAGCTTTCTTT
size: NA; D: TRBD1; J: TRBJ1-1; V: TRBV4-1; CDR3: CASSQAVTGLRNTEAFF; DNA: TGCGCCAGCAGCCAAGCGGTGACAGGGTTAAGGAACACTGAAGCTTTCTTT
size: NA; D: TRBD2; J: TRBJ2-7; V: TRBV6-5; CDR3: CASSYGAGGGYEQYF; DNA: TGTGCCAGCAGTTACGGAGCGGGAGGAGGCTACGAGCAGTACTTC
size: NA; D: NA; J: TRBJ1-2; V: TRBV3-1/TRBV3-2; CDR3: CASPLSIGYTF; DNA: TGTGCCAGCCCCCTAAGCATTGGCTACACCTTC
size: once; D: NA; J: TRBJ1-2; V: TRBV7-2; CDR3: CASSPGLGKGYGYTF; DNA: TGTGCCAGCAGCCCAGGTTTGGGGAAGGGCTATGGCTACACCTTC
size: NA; D: NA; J: TRBJ2-2; V: TRBV4-2; CDR3: CASSQEVGAGTGELFF; DNA: TGTGCCAGCAGCCAAGAGGTCGGGGCGGGAACCGGGGAGCTGTTTTTT